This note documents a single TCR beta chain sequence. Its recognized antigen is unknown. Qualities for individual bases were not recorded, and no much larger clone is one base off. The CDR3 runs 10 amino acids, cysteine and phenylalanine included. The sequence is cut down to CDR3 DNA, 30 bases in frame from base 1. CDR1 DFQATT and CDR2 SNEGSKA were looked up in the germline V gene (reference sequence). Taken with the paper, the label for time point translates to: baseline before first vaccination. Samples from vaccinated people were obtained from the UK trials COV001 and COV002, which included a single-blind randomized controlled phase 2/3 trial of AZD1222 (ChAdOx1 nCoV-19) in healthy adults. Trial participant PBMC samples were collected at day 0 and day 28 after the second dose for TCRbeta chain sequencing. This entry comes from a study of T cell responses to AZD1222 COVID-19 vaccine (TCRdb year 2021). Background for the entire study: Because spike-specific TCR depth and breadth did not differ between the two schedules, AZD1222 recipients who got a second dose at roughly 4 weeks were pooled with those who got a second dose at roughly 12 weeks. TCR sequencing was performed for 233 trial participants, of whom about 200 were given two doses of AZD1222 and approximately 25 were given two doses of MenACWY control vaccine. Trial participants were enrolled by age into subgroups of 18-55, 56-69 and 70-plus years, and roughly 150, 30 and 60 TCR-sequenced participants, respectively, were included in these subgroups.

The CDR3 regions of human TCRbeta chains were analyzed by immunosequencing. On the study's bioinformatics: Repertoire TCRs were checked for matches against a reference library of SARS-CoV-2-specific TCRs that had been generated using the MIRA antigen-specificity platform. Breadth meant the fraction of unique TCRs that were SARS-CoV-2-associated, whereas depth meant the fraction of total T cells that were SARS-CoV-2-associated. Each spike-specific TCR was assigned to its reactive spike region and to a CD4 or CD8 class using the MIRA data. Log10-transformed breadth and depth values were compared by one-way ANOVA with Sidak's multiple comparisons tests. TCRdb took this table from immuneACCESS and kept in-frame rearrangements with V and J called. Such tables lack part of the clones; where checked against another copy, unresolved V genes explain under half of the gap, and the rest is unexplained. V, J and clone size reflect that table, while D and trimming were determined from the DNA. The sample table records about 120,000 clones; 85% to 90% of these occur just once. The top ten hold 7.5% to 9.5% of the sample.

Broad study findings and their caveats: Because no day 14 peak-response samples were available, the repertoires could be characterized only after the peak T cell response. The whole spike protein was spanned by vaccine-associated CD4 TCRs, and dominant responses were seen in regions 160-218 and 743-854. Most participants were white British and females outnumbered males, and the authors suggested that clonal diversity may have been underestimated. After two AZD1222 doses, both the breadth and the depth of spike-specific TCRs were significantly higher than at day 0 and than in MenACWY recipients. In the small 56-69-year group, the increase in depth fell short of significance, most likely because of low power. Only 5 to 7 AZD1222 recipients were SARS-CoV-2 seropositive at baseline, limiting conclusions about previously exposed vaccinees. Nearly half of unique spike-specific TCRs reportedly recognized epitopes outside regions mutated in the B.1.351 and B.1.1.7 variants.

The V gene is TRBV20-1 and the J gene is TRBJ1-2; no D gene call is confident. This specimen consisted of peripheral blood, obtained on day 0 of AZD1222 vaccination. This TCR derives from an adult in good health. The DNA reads TGCAGCTGCGGGCTATATGGCTACACCTTC. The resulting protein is CSCGLYGYTF.